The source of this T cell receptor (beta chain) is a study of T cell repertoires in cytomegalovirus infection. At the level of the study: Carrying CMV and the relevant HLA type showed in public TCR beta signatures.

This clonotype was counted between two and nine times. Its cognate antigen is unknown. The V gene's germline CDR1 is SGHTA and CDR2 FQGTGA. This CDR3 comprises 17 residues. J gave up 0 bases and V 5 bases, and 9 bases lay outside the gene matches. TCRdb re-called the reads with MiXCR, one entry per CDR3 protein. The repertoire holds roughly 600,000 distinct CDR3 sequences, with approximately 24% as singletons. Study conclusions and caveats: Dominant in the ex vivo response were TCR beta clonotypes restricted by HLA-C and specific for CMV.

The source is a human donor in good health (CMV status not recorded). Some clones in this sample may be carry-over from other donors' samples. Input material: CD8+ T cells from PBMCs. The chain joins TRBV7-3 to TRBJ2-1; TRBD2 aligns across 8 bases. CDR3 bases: TGTGCCAGCAGCCAGGCGGGCGGGGGGAGCTCCTACAATGAGCAGTTCTTC. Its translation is CASSQAGGGSSYNEQFF. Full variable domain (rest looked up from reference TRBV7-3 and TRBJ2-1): GAGVSQTPSNKVTEKGKYVELRCDPISGHTALYWYRQSLGQGPEFLIYFQGTGAADDSGLPNDRFFAVRPEGSVSTLKIQRTERGDSAVYLCASSQAGGGSSYNEQFFGPGTRLTVL.